This paragraph covers one T cell receptor beta chain sequence. These data are taken from a study of blood T cell repertoires in COVID-19. This CDR3 comprises 19 residues. The trim removed 4 bases at V and 1 base at J, leaving 16 bases unmatched. Germline CDR1 reads SGHDT; CDR2 reads YYEEEE. Sequenced by immunoSEQ multiplex PCR; TCRdb stores in-frame clones only, minus some. Of some 260,000 clones listed, 70% to 85% are singletons. Sequenced input: peripheral blood. The chain has TRBV5-6 and TRBJ2-4; 8 positions match TRBD2. The receptor's source is a woman aged 80 or over with acute or convalescent COVID-19. Here the CDR3 reads CASSRTSLTMQWAKNIQYF. DNA of the CDR3: TGTGCCAGCAGCAGGACTAGCTTGACTATGCAATGGGCCAAAAACATTCAGTACTTC.